This TCR beta chain was retrieved from a study of T cell changes during pregnancy in multiple sclerosis. The ends were cut back, 4 bases at V and 1 base at J, with 7 bases in the middle. In germline, CDR1 is MNHEY, CDR2 SMNVEV (reference sequence). The CDR3 has 14 amino acids. The repertoire was sequenced with immunoSEQ multiplex PCR; TCRdb's copy has only in-frame clones and lacks some. The data show around 57,000 clones, approximately 90% seen once. The chain combines TRBV27 with TRBJ2-2; a weak D match, TRBD1 (6 bases). This receptor was taken from a female donor in good health, enrolled as a control in a pregnancy study. The sample was peripheral blood, taken in the first trimester of pregnancy. CDR3 in amino acids: CASSSRGNTGELFF. The CDR3 bases are TGTGCCAGCAGTTCCAGGGGGAACACCGGGGAGCTGTTTTTT.